Following are 14 T cell receptor beta chains from one sample sequenced in a study of blood T cells in healthy people across ages. A sample-barcoded 5' primer and a J-beta primer mix were used in a second PCR of roughly 7 to 11 cycles. One entry per CDR3 protein, called by TCRdb with MiXCR from the 5' RACE reads. The repertoire holds some 1.7 million distinct CDR3 sequences, with 28% as singletons. Sequencing was performed on blood. The source is a woman aged 25 to 39 in good health.

The V gene is TRBV18, the J gene TRBJ2-1; TRBD2 matches at 9 bases. Looked up from germline, CDR1 is KGHSH and CDR2 is LQKENI. V lost 4 bases to trimming and J lost 0 bases; unmatched junction nucleotides: 13. The CDR3 totals 19 residues. This CDR3 is CASSLRQQRGVSSYNEQFF. As DNA, the CDR3 is TGTGCCAGCTCACTTAGACAGCAGCGGGGGGTCAGCTCCTACAATGAGCAGTTCTTC.

The chain employs TRBV6-5 and TRBJ1-2; D might be TRBD1 (5 bases). The CDR3 runs to 13 residues. The germline V gene encodes CDR1 MNHEY and CDR2 SVGAGI. V lost 6 bases and J 0 bases, leaving 8 bases between the germline ends. The CDR3 loop reads CASRGTSNYGYTF. The CDR3 DNA follows: TGTGCCAGCAGGGGGACTTCTAACTATGGCTACACCTTC.

The sample holds a few counts of this clonotype. The V call is TRBV5-1, the J call TRBJ2-2; D gene ambiguous. Germline loops: CDR1 SGHRS, CDR2 YFSETQ. V lost 1 base, J lost 0 bases, and 4 bases lay in between. The CDR3 spans 14 residues. CDR3 in DNA: TGCGCCAGCAGCTTGATGTCGAACACCGGGGAGCTGTTTTTT. Translation gives CASSLMSNTGELFF.

This clonotype was picked up a small number of times. The chain has TRBV19 and TRBJ1-5; 8 bases are a match to TRBD1. J was trimmed by 8 bases and V by 0 bases; bases with no gene match: 12. This CDR3 comprises 17 residues. Germline lookup yields CDR1 LNHDA and CDR2 SQIVND (reference sequence). The CDR3 sequence: CASSIDGTGFLGEPQHF. The CDR3 coding sequence is TGTGCCAGTAGTATAGACGGGACAGGCTTCCTGGGGGAGCCCCAGCATTTT.

This clonotype was seen a few times. The rearrangement joins TRBV20-1 to TRBJ2-3; 10 bases are shared with TRBD1. The germline V gene has CDR1 DFQATT and CDR2 SNEGSKA (reference sequence). Germline trimming cut 6 bases from V and 4 bases from J; bases unmatched to any gene: 10. CDR3 length equals 15 residues. CDR3 bases: TGCAGTGCGGAACCCCGGGACAGGGGCTCAGATACGCAGTATTTT. Translation: CSAEPRDRGSDTQYF.

This clonotype showed up many times. This chain links TRBV3-1 with TRBJ2-1; D gene unclear. The germline V and J ends were trimmed by 1 base and 4 bases, with 8 bases remaining between them. Germline assignment: CDR1 LGHDT and CDR2 YNNKEL (reference sequence). The CDR3 spans 14 residues. The CDR3 loop reads CASSQVKSYNEQFF. The DNA of the CDR3 is TGTGCCAGCAGCCAAGTGAAGAGTTACAATGAGCAGTTCTTC.

This chain links TRBV7-9 with TRBJ1-2; 7 nucleotides match TRBD1. With V trimmed by 4 bases and J by 4 bases, 9 bases remained unmatched. Per germline, CDR1 SEHNR and CDR2 FQNEAQ (reference sequence). CDR3 length: 15 amino acids. In DNA, the CDR3 is TGTGCCAGCAGCTCAACGGGACAGCTAACCTATGGCTACACCTTC. Translation: CASSSTGQLTYGYTF.

This clonotype was seen repeatedly, ten times or more. The chain uses TRBV12-3 or TRBV12-4 and TRBJ2-5; perhaps TRBD1 as D (5 bases). The CDR3 consists of 12 residues. V lost 10 bases and J 3 bases, leaving 12 bases between the germline ends. CDR3 in amino acids: CANSPTEETQYF. The CDR3 DNA follows: TGTGCCAACAGCCCGACAGAAGAGACCCAGTACTTC.

This sequence joins TRBV3-1 and TRBJ2-3; 7 nucleotides line up with TRBD2. The germline CDR1 and CDR2 sequences are LGHDT and YNNKEL (reference sequence). Losses at the gene ends were 4 bases for V and 5 bases for J; bases not matched to a gene: 9. The CDR3 has 15 amino acids. The CDR3 nucleotides read TGTGCCAGCAGCCCTGGACTAGGGCGGGTAGATACGCAGTATTTT. Its translation is CASSPGLGRVDTQYF.

This clonotype appeared many times. This chain links TRBV20-1 with TRBJ2-7; tentative D call: TRBD1 (5 bases). Germline-derived CDR1 and CDR2 are DFQATT and SNEGSKA (reference sequence). This CDR3 region has 12 residues. With 3 bases removed from V and 6 bases from J, the gap between germline ends came to 12 bases. The CDR3 sequence: CSASWQGSEQYF. The DNA for the CDR3 is TGCAGTGCTAGCTGGCAGGGAAGCGAGCAGTACTTC.

This clonotype showed up many times. The V and J genes are TRBV29-1 and TRBJ2-5, with D possibly being TRBD1 (6 bases). The ends were cut back, 1 base at V and 6 bases at J, with 15 bases in the middle. The CDR3 extends over 14 amino acids. The germline V gene encodes CDR1 SQVTM and CDR2 ANQGSEA. CDR3 nucleotide sequence: TGCAGCGTTGAAGGGGGAGACGGGGACAAGACCCAGTACTTC. This encodes CSVEGGDGDKTQYF.

At least ten counts were recorded for this clonotype. The chain uses TRBV5-1 and TRBJ2-7; 8 nucleotides agree with TRBD2. Germline V gene sequence: CDR1 SGHRS, CDR2 YFSETQ. The junction had 5 bases not matched to a gene; V was cut back by 4 bases and J by 2 bases. The CDR3 spans 14 residues. CDR3 sequence (DNA): TGCGCCAGCAGCCCAGGGCGGGGGGCCTACGAGCAGTACTTC. This gives the protein CASSPGRGAYEQYF.

This clonotype turned up a few times. The chain recombines TRBV10-3 with TRBJ2-3, with D unresolved. The germline V gene encodes CDR1 ENHRY and CDR2 SYGVKD. The CDR3 is made up of 14 amino acids. Trimming stripped 4 bases from V and 4 bases from J, with 12 bases between. In nucleotides, the CDR3 is TGTGCCATCAGTGTGGTCTTATCTTCAGATACGCAGTATTTT. This sequence encodes CAISVVLSSDTQYF.

DNA of the CDR3: TGTGCCAGCAGCCAGGGGGCCGGTGGGCCGCAGGCTTTCTTT. Amino acids: CASSQGAGGPQAFF. The chain has TRBV7-6 and TRBJ1-1; TRBD1 aligns across 8 bases. In germline, CDR1 is SGHVS, CDR2 FNYEAQ. The CDR3 length is 14 residues. Trimming took 5 bases from V and 11 from J; bases not matched to a gene: 13.